This paragraph reports one T cell receptor beta chain. This CDR3 is built from 14 residues. Germline V gives CDR1 WNHNN, CDR2 SYGVQD (reference sequence). V lost 6 bases to trimming and J lost 6 bases; unmatched junction nucleotides: 6. In the original processing: From reference gene primer amplification, estimates of nucleated cell counts were derived. This table comes from immunoSEQ multiplex PCR, and its TCRdb copy is limited to in-frame clones, with some not included. The V and J calls and clone size are taken from that table; D and trimming were inferred from the DNA. The table lists about 250,000 clones, about 80% of them singletons. This record comes from a study of blood T cell repertoires in COVID-19. Across the whole study: The origin of the acute and convalescent COVID-19 samples was the United States, Italy and Spain. T cells, B-cell-depleted T cells, or PBMCs supplied cDNA or gDNA.

Sequenced: peripheral blood. The TCR comes from a woman older than 75 with active or convalescent COVID-19. The rearrangement uses TRBV10-1 and TRBJ1-5, with TRBD1 identical over 9 bases. The chain's CDR3 is CASSGQGLGQPQHF. In DNA form, the CDR3 reads TGCGCCAGCAGCGGACAGGGGTTGGGTCAGCCCCAGCATTTT.